The rows below give T cell receptor beta chains drawn from one sample of a study of T cell responses to AZD1222 COVID-19 vaccine. The data were produced by immunoSEQ multiplex PCR, yet TCRdb's version contains in-frame clones alone and is incomplete. This sample contains about 140,000 clones. The sample comprised peripheral blood. The receptor set was obtained from an adult in good health. The CDR3 runs from the conserved cysteine through the conserved F or W. The D gene is left open where the match is weak.

>TRBV6-1|15|.|TRBJ1-5
CASSEGFWGNQPQHF
TGTGCCAGCAGCGAAGGATTTTGGGGCAATCAGCCCCAGCATTTT
>TRBV5-4|13|.|TRBJ2-1
CASSLGRANEQFF
TGTGCCAGCAGCTTGGGGAGAGCCAATGAGCAGTTCTTC
>TRBV19|15|.|TRBJ1-1
CASSIVGQPGEETFF
TGTGCCAGTAGTATAGTGGGGCAGCCGGGGGAAGAGACTTTCTTT
>TRBV7-9|11|.|TRBJ2-7
CASSATYEQYF
TGTGCCAGCAGCGCGACCTACGAGCAGTACTTC
>TRBV7-2|18|TRBD1|TRBJ1-4
CASSLAGTGGLGNEKLFF
TGTGCCAGCAGCTTAGCTGGCACAGGGGGGTTGGGTAATGAAAAACTGTTTTTT
>TRBV19|20|.|TRBJ1-5
CASSIGYGEGRTNSNQPQHF
TGTGCCAGTAGTATAGGATACGGAGAGGGAAGGACAAATAGCAATCAGCCCCAGCATTTT
>TRBV28|13|.|TRBJ1-2
CASSNEQGLGYTF
TGTGCCAGCAGCAATGAACAGGGCCTTGGCTACACCTTC
>TRBV30|15|.|TRBJ2-6
CAWSGPGFGANVLTF
TGTGCCTGGAGTGGGCCAGGTTTTGGGGCCAACGTCCTGACTTTC
>TRBV4-1|15|TRBD1|TRBJ1-1
CASSQDDRGGTEAFF
TGCGCCAGCAGCCAAGACGACAGGGGCGGAACTGAAGCTTTCTTT
>TRBV7-9|13|.|TRBJ1-2
CASSLTTNYGYTF
TGTGCCAGCAGCTTGACTACTAACTATGGCTACACCTTC